Listed here is a single T cell receptor (beta chain). No antigen is known for it. This CDR3 is 19 amino acids long. Trimming removed 4 bases from V and 1 base from J; junction bases left unmatched: 14. Germline lookup yields CDR1 KGHSH and CDR2 LQKENI. This sample was included in a study of cytomegalovirus exposure and HLA in healthy donors. Study overall: Some 90 million unique TCRs from HLA-typed donors were held in an early data release.

Use of 60 Vbeta and 13 Jbeta primers characterized the PCR. Some clones are missing from TCRdb's copy, which holds only in-frame ones; the method was immunoSEQ multiplex PCR. Among roughly 120,000 clones listed, around 79% were seen once. Study findings and constraints: About 87% or about 30% of the time was how often most TCR beta V segments were productive, according to an earlier analysis. CMV serostatus was the sole immune exposure data available.

The specimen was PBMCs. The receptor was derived from a woman aged 25 to 45 in good health and CMV-seropositive. The V gene is TRBV18, the J gene TRBJ2-4; 9 positions match TRBD1. CDR3 sequence (DNA): TGTGCCAGCTCACGGGAGCCGGGACAGGGAAGGAGGGCCAAAAACATTCAGTACTTC. It is translated as CASSREPGQGRRAKNIQYF.